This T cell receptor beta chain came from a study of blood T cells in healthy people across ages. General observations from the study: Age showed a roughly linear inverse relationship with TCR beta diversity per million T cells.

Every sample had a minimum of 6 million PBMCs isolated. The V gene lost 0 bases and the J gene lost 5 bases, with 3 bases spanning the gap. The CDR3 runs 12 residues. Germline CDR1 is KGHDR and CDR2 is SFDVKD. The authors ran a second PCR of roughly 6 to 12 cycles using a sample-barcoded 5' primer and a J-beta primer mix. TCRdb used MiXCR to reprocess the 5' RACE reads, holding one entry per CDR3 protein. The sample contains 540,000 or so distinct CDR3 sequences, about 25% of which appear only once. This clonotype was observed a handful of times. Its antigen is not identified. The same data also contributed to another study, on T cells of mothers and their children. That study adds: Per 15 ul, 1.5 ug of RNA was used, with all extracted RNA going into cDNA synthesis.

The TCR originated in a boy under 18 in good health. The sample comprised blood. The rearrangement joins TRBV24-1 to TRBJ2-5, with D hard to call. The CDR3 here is CATSDLGETQYF. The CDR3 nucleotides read TGTGCCACCAGTGATTTGGGGGAGACCCAGTACTTC.